The next 27 T cell receptor beta chains were all read from a single sample in a study of cytomegalovirus exposure and HLA in healthy donors. The study ran its PCR with 60 Vbeta and 13 Jbeta primers. Libraries were prepared by immunoSEQ multiplex PCR; TCRdb keeps only in-frame clonotypes and omits some of them. The sample lists 130,000 to 150,000 clones, roughly three quarters occurring once. Specimen: PBMCs. These receptor sequences come from a woman between 35 and 50 years old in good health and CMV-seropositive.

This rearrangement joins TRBV29-1 to TRBJ2-2; 7 positions agree with TRBD1. The CDR3 runs 15 residues. The germline CDR1 and CDR2 sequences are SQVTM and ANQGSEA. With 7 bases clipped from V and 2 bases from J, the junction kept 10 bases outside the gene matches. The CDR3 nucleotides read TGCAGCGCCACCCCAGACAGGGTTAACACCGGGGAGCTGTTTTTT. This gives the protein CSATPDRVNTGELFF.

The chain carries TRBV5-1 and TRBJ1-3; TRBD1 aligns across 10 bases. Germline lookup yields CDR1 SGHRS and CDR2 YFSETQ. V gave up 0 bases and J gave up 2 bases; unmatched junction bases: 5. The CDR3 sequence is 17 residues long. The CDR3 reads CASSLASGTGAGNTIYF. The CDR3 DNA sequence: TGCGCCAGCAGCTTGGCCTCCGGGACAGGGGCTGGAAACACCATATATTTT.

This clone was counted a few times. The chain links TRBV6-1 to TRBJ2-3; a possible D gene is TRBD1 (6 bases). Germline values: CDR1 MNHNS, CDR2 SASEGT. V was trimmed by 3 bases and J by 5 bases, leaving 15 bases between them. CDR3 length: 15 amino acids. The CDR3 nucleotides read TGTGCCAGCAGTGACGGACAGTTTTTGATAGATACGCAGTATTTT. Residues: CASSDGQFLIDTQYF.

This chain joins TRBV4-2 and TRBJ1-4; D gene ambiguous. The ends were cut back, 0 bases at V and 8 bases at J, with 13 bases in the middle. Germline assignment: CDR1 LGHNA and CDR2 YNFKEQ. This CDR3 is 15 amino acids long. The DNA of the CDR3 is TGTGCCAGCAGCCAAGATCGTTTAGTCCCGGAAAAACTGTTTTTT. It specifies CASSQDRLVPEKLFF.

Here the CDR3 DNA reads TGTGCCAGCAGCTATCAGGGGGCGCCGAACACCGGGGAGCTGTTTTTT. Translated: CASSYQGAPNTGELFF. The chain employs TRBV5-6 and TRBJ2-2; the match to TRBD1 covers 8 bases. V lost 3 bases, J lost 0 bases, and 4 bases stayed unmatched. Per germline, CDR1 SGHDT and CDR2 YYEEEE. This CDR3 contains 16 residues.

About this clone: An end of the junction differs from the germline gene, which may be a read error. The genes are TRBV27 and TRBJ1-2; D perhaps matches TRBD1 (6 bases). Per germline, CDR1 MNHEY and CDR2 SMNVEV (reference sequence). The length of the CDR3 is 13 residues. CDR3 protein: CVSSWGGSYGYTF. DNA for the CDR3: TGTGTCAGCAGTTGGGGGGGCAGTTATGGCTACACCTTC.

This clone was counted between two and nine times. The chain recombines TRBV2 with TRBJ2-1, with 14 nucleotides matching TRBD2. This CDR3 contains 15 residues. From germline, CDR1 is SNHLY and CDR2 FYNNEI. J gave up 10 bases and V 4 bases, and 6 bases lay outside the gene matches. CDR3 region: CASSGRLAGGPEQFF. The CDR3 DNA follows: TGTGCCAGCAGTGGACGACTAGCGGGGGGGCCCGAGCAGTTCTTC. Together with reference TRBV2 and TRBJ2-1, the CDR3 gives the full variable domain: EPEVTQTPSHQVTQMGQEVILRCVPISNHLYFYWYRQILGQKVEFLVSFYNNEISEKSEIFDDQFSVERPDGSNFTLKIRSTKLEDSAMYFCASSGRLAGGPEQFFGPGTRLTVL.

The chain has TRBV7-9 and TRBJ2-5; weak D call: TRBD1 (5 bases). Germline V gene lookup returns CDR1 SEHNR and CDR2 FQNEAQ (reference sequence). V lost 0 bases and J 5 bases, leaving 16 bases between the germline ends. This CDR3 has 16 amino acids. CDR3 DNA: TGTGCCAGCAGCTTAGCTCAGGTCTTATGGGGCGAGACCCAGTACTTC. It is translated as CASSLAQVLWGETQYF.

The chain joins TRBV4-1 to TRBJ1-3, with D maybe TRBD1 (5 bases). The CDR3 loop spans 15 amino acids. Trimming cost V 2 bases and J 0 bases, with 8 bases left between them. Germline CDR1 is MGHRA and CDR2 is YSYEKL. The CDR3 nucleotides read TGCGCCAGCAGCCAACAGGGCTTCTCTGGAAACACCATATATTTT. Amino acids: CASSQQGFSGNTIYF.

This clone was seen more than once but under ten times. The chain uses TRBV28 and TRBJ1-4, with D perhaps TRBD1 (6 bases). V was trimmed by 5 bases and J by 0 bases, leaving 7 bases between them. This CDR3 comprises 14 residues. Germline CDR1 is MDHEN and CDR2 is SYDVKM. The CDR3 DNA follows: TGTGCCAGCAGTGGACAGCCAACTAATGAAAAACTGTTTTTT. Its translation is CASSGQPTNEKLFF.

The chain employs TRBV2 and TRBJ2-3; the match to TRBD2 covers 8 bases. CDR3 length: 15 residues. CDR1 SNHLY and CDR2 FYNNEI come from the germline V gene. The J segment lost 2 bases and the V segment lost 5 bases, leaving 6 bases of the junction unmatched. In DNA, the CDR3 is TGTGCCAGCAGTTGGGGACTAGGGCTCACAGATACGCAGTATTTT. Translating gives CASSWGLGLTDTQYF.

The J gene is TRBJ2-5, the V gene TRBV6-5; 8 bases map to TRBD2. Germline V lookup: CDR1 MNHEY, CDR2 SVGAGI. The CDR3 length is 13 residues. The junction had 12 bases not matched to a gene; V was cut back by 5 bases and J by 13 bases. CDR3 in DNA: TGTGCCAGCAGTGCCCCGGGAAGCGGGGGATCGTACTTC. Its translation is CASSAPGSGGSYF.

This clone was picked up a small number of times. The junction differs from germline at one of its ends, possibly a read error. This chain uses TRBV19 with TRBJ2-2; D ambiguous. Germline V gives CDR1 LNHDA, CDR2 SQIVND (reference sequence). The CDR3 contains 16 residues. CDR3 sequence (DNA): TGTGCCAGTAGCCACAGACCTGAATTGAACGCCGGGGAGCTGTTTTTT. This translates into CASSHRPELNAGELFF.

The chain couples TRBV2 to TRBJ2-5, with D possibly being TRBD1 (6 bases). V was trimmed by 9 bases and J by 5 bases, leaving 22 bases between them. The length of the CDR3 is 15 residues. Germline CDR1 reads SNHLY; CDR2 reads FYNNEI. The CDR3 region is CASDLRQAGKETQYF. CDR3 nucleotide sequence: TGTGCCAGTGATTTGAGACAGGCAGGGAAGGAGACCCAGTACTTC.

The chain links TRBV9 to TRBJ2-3; 7 nucleotides agree with TRBD2. The germline gives CDR1 SGDLS, CDR2 YYNGEE. V lost 0 bases and J lost 4; bases outside the gene matches: 2. The CDR3 covers 14 residues. The CDR3 region is CASSVVGGADTQYF. The CDR3 coding sequence is TGTGCCAGCAGCGTAGTTGGGGGGGCAGATACGCAGTATTTT.

The CDR3 protein is CASSVTGTGRSPLHF. In DNA form, the CDR3 reads TGTGCCAGCAGTGTTACCGGGACAGGACGATCACCCCTCCACTTT. V gene TRBV25-1 combines with J gene TRBJ1-6; 8 positions agree with TRBD1. CDR1 is MGHDK, CDR2 SYGVNS, per germline. V shed 4 bases, J shed 10 bases, and the junction held 9 bases outside the gene matches. The CDR3 contains 15 residues.

This rearrangement joins TRBV7-2 to TRBJ2-3, with a weak D call TRBD2 (6 bases). Germline CDR1 and CDR2: SGHTA and FQGNSA. V dropped 8 bases and J dropped 6 bases, with 12 bases sitting between them. The CDR3 extends over 12 amino acids. The chain's CDR3 is CASGGFADTQYF. The CDR3, as DNA: TGTGCCAGCGGGGGGTTCGCGGATACGCAGTATTTT.

The CDR3 loop reads CASSRLPGQGEATNEKLFF. CDR3 in DNA: TGCGCCAGCAGTCGCCTCCCGGGACAGGGAGAAGCTACTAATGAAAAACTGTTTTTT. The gene calls are TRBV23-1 and TRBJ1-4; 9 positions agree with TRBD1. TRBV23-1 belongs to the ORF category, with a function that is uncertain. The CDR3 consists of 19 residues. The ends lost 4 bases at V and 2 bases at J; junction bases unmatched: 14.

V usage is TRBV6-6 and J usage is TRBJ2-6; D is perhaps TRBD2 (5 bases). Trimming removed 3 bases from V and 2 bases from J, with 8 bases in between. CDR3 size: 15 residues. Germline V lookup: CDR1 MNHNY, CDR2 SVGAGI (reference sequence). The CDR3 loop is CASSYGETGANVLTF. The CDR3 DNA is TGTGCCAGCAGTTATGGGGAGACTGGGGCCAACGTCCTGACTTTC.

The CDR3 DNA is TGTGCCAGCAGCCCAACGCCAGGGGGGAATAGCAATCAGCCCCAGCATTTT. Translating it yields CASSPTPGGNSNQPQHF. The V call is TRBV5-5, the J call TRBJ1-5; 7 bases fit TRBD1. The germline V gene encodes CDR1 SGHKS and CDR2 YYEKEE (reference sequence). There are 17 residues in the CDR3. Trimming removed 4 bases from V and 0 bases from J; junction bases left unmatched: 10.

This chain uses TRBV2 with TRBJ2-1, with TRBD2 matching over 12 bases. CDR3 length: 15 amino acids. After removal of 6 bases from V and 10 bases from J, the junction contained 10 bases not matched to a gene. The germline CDR1 and CDR2 sequences are SNHLY and FYNNEI. CDR3 sequence (DNA): TGTGCCAGCAGCATGGGACTAGCGGGCGGGATCGAGCAGTTCTTC. This sequence encodes CASSMGLAGGIEQFF.

The CDR3 coding sequence is TGTGCCAGCAGCCAAATAGCGGGGGGGAACAATGAGCAGTTCTTC. Translation: CASSQIAGGNNEQFF. The chain joins TRBV14 to TRBJ2-1; the match to TRBD2 covers 11 bases. The CDR3 totals 15 residues. The trim removed 2 bases at V and 5 bases at J, leaving 2 bases unmatched. Germline V lookup: CDR1 SGHDN, CDR2 FVKESK.

This chain uses TRBV5-1 with TRBJ2-3, with TRBD2 matching 8 bases. From germline, CDR1 is SGHRS and CDR2 YFSETQ. CDR3 length: 16 residues. The ends lost 1 base at V and 5 bases at J; junction bases unmatched: 9. The CDR3 region is CASSLMGSGVLDTQYF. CDR3 DNA: TGCGCCAGCAGCTTGATGGGTAGCGGGGTATTAGATACGCAGTATTTT.

The rearrangement joins TRBV25-1 to TRBJ1-2, with D possibly TRBD1 on 5 matching bases. Looked up from germline, CDR1 is MGHDK and CDR2 is SYGVNS. The CDR3 has 14 amino acids. Trimming took off 2 bases at V and 0 bases at J, with 7 bases between the two ends. In DNA form, the CDR3 reads TGTGCCAGCAGTGAAACGACAGCTAACTATGGCTACACCTTC. Its protein product is CASSETTANYGYTF.

V is TRBV19 and J is TRBJ2-2; D perhaps matches TRBD1 (5 bases). Per the germline V gene, CDR1 is LNHDA and CDR2 is SQIVND (reference sequence). V dropped 4 bases and J dropped 0 bases, with 24 bases sitting between them. The CDR3 has 20 amino acids. The CDR3 here is CASSSWIGQGIITNTGELFF. The DNA of the CDR3 is TGTGCCAGTAGTAGTTGGATCGGACAAGGGATTATAACGAACACCGGGGAGCTGTTTTTT.

The chain combines TRBV7-3 with TRBJ1-6; D unclear. CDR3 size: 13 residues. CDR1 SGHTA and CDR2 FQGTGA come from the germline V gene. Trimming removed 4 bases at V and 6 bases at J, with 7 bases between. DNA for the CDR3: TGTGCCAGCAGCTCACAAACTAATTCACCCCTCCACTTT. This codes for CASSSQTNSPLHF.

This clone was picked up one time. The chain is built from TRBV7-9 and TRBJ1-3, with no clear D. The CDR3 contains 13 residues. Trimming took off 2 bases at V and 8 bases at J, with 10 bases between the two ends. Germline V lookup: CDR1 SEHNR, CDR2 FQNEAQ (reference sequence). CDR3 in DNA: TGTGCCAGCAGCTTAATCCAGGAACACACCATATATTTT. Translation: CASSLIQEHTIYF.